These 16 T cell receptor beta chains originate from one sample sequenced in a study of T cells in pancreatic ductal adenocarcinoma. Selected pancreatic ductal adenocarcinoma patients had undergone surgery without neoadjuvant therapy. Data came from immunoSEQ multiplex PCR; TCRdb stores just in-frame clones and leaves some out. The repertoire has roughly 100,000 clones, about 95% of them found once; the top ten carry about 3.4%. Sequencing used PBMCs. Receptors were obtained from a human donor with pancreatic ductal adenocarcinoma.

The rearrangement joins TRBV11-1 to TRBJ2-7, with a tentative D call TRBD2 (6 bases). Deletions cut 1 base from V and 2 bases from J, with 12 bases between. CDR3 length: 15 amino acids. CDR1 and CDR2 (germline): SGHAT, FQDESV (reference sequence). The CDR3 DNA sequence: TGTGCCAGCAGCTTAGAGGAGGGGCCCACCTACGAGCAGTACTTC. Its translation is CASSLEEGPTYEQYF.

The rearrangement uses TRBV19 and TRBJ2-2; 7 nucleotides align to TRBD2. The CDR3 is made up of 15 amino acids. Per the germline V gene, CDR1 is LNHDA and CDR2 is SQIVND (reference sequence). The V and J ends lost 2 bases and 5 bases, in that order; junction bases with no gene match: 5. The CDR3 spells CASSIISSGTGELFF. In DNA form, the CDR3 reads TGTGCCAGTAGTATAATCTCTAGCGGTACCGGGGAGCTGTTTTTT.

The chain joins TRBV10-2 to TRBJ2-7; D perhaps matches TRBD1 (8 bases). The ends were cut back, 0 bases at V and 2 bases at J, with 11 bases in the middle. Germline assignment: CDR1 WSHSY and CDR2 SAAADI. The CDR3 has 15 amino acids. In nucleotides, the CDR3 is TGCGCCAGCAGTGAGTCTACAGGGGGGGCCTACGAGCAGTACTTC. It translates to CASSESTGGAYEQYF.

The V call is TRBV10-3, the J call TRBJ1-5; TRBD1 aligns across 9 bases. Trimming removed 4 bases from V and 4 bases from J; junction bases left unmatched: 5. The CDR3 totals 15 residues. Germline CDR1 ENHRY, CDR2 SYGVKD. CDR3 DNA: TGTGCCATCAGTGGGGACAGGGCCCATAATCAGCCCCAGCATTTT. This codes for CAISGDRAHNQPQHF.

This rearrangement joins TRBV2 to TRBJ2-1, with TRBD2 matching 12 bases. V was pared by 6 bases and J by 10 bases, with 10 bases of the junction left unmatched. Germline V gives CDR1 SNHLY, CDR2 FYNNEI. The CDR3 consists of 15 residues. The CDR3 region is CASRVTSGRSGEQFF. Written as DNA, the CDR3 is TGTGCCAGCAGAGTTACTAGCGGGAGGTCAGGAGAGCAGTTCTTC.

The V and J genes are TRBV29-1 and TRBJ2-2; tentatively, D is TRBD2 (5 bases). Trimming shortened V by 6 bases and J by 3 bases, and 14 bases separated the two germline ends. Germline V lookup: CDR1 SQVTM, CDR2 ANQGSEA. This CDR3 has 14 amino acids. CDR3 protein: CSVRLMRDTGELFF. The CDR3 coding sequence is TGCAGCGTCCGGCTTATGAGGGACACCGGGGAGCTGTTTTTT.

The chain uses TRBV29-1 and TRBJ2-5; D may be TRBD1 (5 bases). The germline CDR1 and CDR2 sequences are SQVTM and ANQGSEA. V was shortened by 6 bases and J by 5 bases, with 10 bases between the two germline ends. The CDR3 loop spans 11 amino acids. Written as DNA, the CDR3 is TGCAGCGTGACAGACCGGGAGACCCAGTACTTC. Amino acid sequence: CSVTDRETQYF.

This clone was recorded a few times. J is TRBJ2-7 and V is TRBV7-9; D uncertain. CDR1 and CDR2 (germline): SEHNR, FQNEAQ (reference sequence). Trimming pared 4 bases from V and 9 bases from J, leaving 19 bases between. The CDR3 contains 14 residues. The CDR3 is CASSSSLLSPPQYF. The DNA of the CDR3 is TGTGCCAGCAGCTCCTCCTTACTGTCCCCCCCGCAGTACTTC. The full variable domain, its missing parts supplied by reference TRBV7-9 and TRBJ2-7, is DTGVSQNPRHKITKRGQNVTFRCDPISEHNRLYWYRQTLGQGPEFLTYFQNEAQLEKSRLLSDRFSAERPKGSFSTLEIQRTEQGDSAMYLCASSSSLLSPPQYFGPGTRLTVT.

V and J are TRBV5-8 and TRBJ2-1; D is perhaps TRBD2 (6 bases). CDR1 is SGHTS, CDR2 YDEGEE, per germline. The CDR3 is 15 residues long. V dropped 1 base and J dropped 4 bases, with 12 bases sitting between them. As DNA, the CDR3 is TGTGCCAGCAGCTTGTTTTCTAGCGCATACAATGAGCAGTTCTTC. This translates into CASSLFSSAYNEQFF. Looking up the rest from reference TRBV5-8 and TRBJ2-1 gives the full variable domain: EAGVTQSPTHLIKTRGQQATLRCSPISGHTSVYWYQQALGLGLQFLLWYDEGEERNRGNFPPRFSGRQFPNYSSELNVNALELEDSALYLCASSLFSSAYNEQFFGPGTRLTVL.

The V call is TRBV28, the J call TRBJ2-7; 13 bases map to TRBD2. J lost 1 base, V lost 1 base, and 7 bases had no gene match. Germline CDR1 is MDHEN and CDR2 is SYDVKM. There are 18 residues in the CDR3. CDR3 protein: CASSLFLTSGRLSYEQYF. CDR3 nucleotide sequence: TGTGCCAGCAGTTTATTTTTGACTAGCGGGAGGCTTTCCTACGAGCAGTACTTC.

This clone was observed a single time. The J gene is TRBJ2-7, the V gene TRBV5-1; TRBD1 might be the D (6 bases). In germline, CDR1 is SGHRS, CDR2 YFSETQ. V lost 5 bases to trimming and J lost 3 bases, with 18 bases between them. The CDR3 runs 15 residues. The CDR3 spells CASSPRGPINYEQYF. CDR3 sequence (DNA): TGCGCCAGCAGTCCCAGGGGCCCAATAAACTACGAGCAGTACTTC.

V is TRBV28 and J is TRBJ1-1; 7 positions agree with TRBD1. Germline V gene data show CDR1 as MDHEN and CDR2 as SYDVKM. Losses at the gene ends were 5 bases for V and 0 bases for J; bases not matched to a gene: 6. The CDR3 is made up of 15 amino acids. The CDR3 here is CASSQGTAMNTEAFF. CDR3 DNA: TGTGCCAGCAGTCAAGGGACAGCGATGAACACTGAAGCTTTCTTT.

The rearrangement uses TRBV5-1 and TRBJ2-1, with TRBD2 as a possible D gene (5 bases). The CDR3 is 15 residues long. Trimming removed 4 bases at V and 3 bases at J, with 14 bases between. The germline V gene has CDR1 SGHRS and CDR2 YFSETQ. The CDR3 DNA reads TGCGCCAGCAGCCCGGTGGAGGTGAGCTACAATGAGCAGTTCTTC. This gives the protein CASSPVEVSYNEQFF.

CDR3 in DNA: TGTGCCAGCAGCTTGCCCGAGGTCGGAGGAGGCTACACCTTC. Amino acids: CASSLPEVGGGYTF. V gene TRBV5-6 combines with J gene TRBJ1-2; D gene uncertain. Germline-derived CDR1 and CDR2 are SGHDT and YYEEEE. CDR3 length: 14 residues. V lost 1 base and J lost 8, with 15 bases in between.

The chain uses TRBV27 and TRBJ2-2; D is perhaps TRBD2 (6 bases). Trimming removed 2 bases from V and 5 bases from J, with 9 bases in between. The CDR3 is 14 amino acids. Looked up from germline, CDR1 is MNHEY and CDR2 is SMNVEV (reference sequence). This chain's CDR3 is CASSLRRGTGELFF. CDR3 DNA: TGTGCCAGCAGTTTAAGGCGGGGAACCGGGGAGCTGTTTTTT.

The sample holds one count of this clone. This chain links TRBV19 with TRBJ2-7, with D perhaps matching TRBD1 (6 bases). The CDR3 is 14 residues long. V was trimmed by 4 bases and J by 2 bases, leaving 12 bases between them. In germline, CDR1 is LNHDA, CDR2 SQIVND (reference sequence). CDR3 in DNA: TGTGCCAGTAGTACCCAGGGGTCCACCTACGAGCAGTACTTC. Encoded protein: CASSTQGSTYEQYF.